The entry that follows covers one T cell receptor (beta chain) sequence. This specimen belongs to a study of blood T cell repertoires in COVID-19. The CDR3 spans 12 residues. From germline, CDR1 is KGHDR and CDR2 SFDVKD. V was shortened by 4 bases and J by 4 bases, with 5 bases between the two germline ends. The repertoire was sequenced with immunoSEQ multiplex PCR; TCRdb's copy has only in-frame clones and lacks some. The sample has under 300,000 clones; around nine tenths are singletons. The sample comprised PBMCs or T cells enriched from blood (not recorded which). This sequence joins TRBV24-1 and TRBJ2-3, with D perhaps TRBD1 (5 bases). This clonotype was obtained from a woman aged 40-49 years who had recovered from COVID-19. The CDR3 here is CATSDRADTQYF. DNA of the CDR3: TGTGCCACCAGTGACAGGGCAGATACGCAGTATTTT.